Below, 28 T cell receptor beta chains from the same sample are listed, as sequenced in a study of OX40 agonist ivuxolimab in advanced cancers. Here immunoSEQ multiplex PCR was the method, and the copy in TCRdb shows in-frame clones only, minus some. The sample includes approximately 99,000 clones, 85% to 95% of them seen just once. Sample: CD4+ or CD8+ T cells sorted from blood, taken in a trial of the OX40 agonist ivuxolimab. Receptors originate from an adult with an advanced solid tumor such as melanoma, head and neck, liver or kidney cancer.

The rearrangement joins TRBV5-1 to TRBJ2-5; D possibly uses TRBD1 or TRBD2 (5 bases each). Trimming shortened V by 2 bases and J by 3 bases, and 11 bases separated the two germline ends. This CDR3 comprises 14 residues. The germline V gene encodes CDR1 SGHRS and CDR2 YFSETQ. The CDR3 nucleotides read TGCGCCAGCAGCTTTTGGGGACGAGAAGAGACCCAGTACTTC. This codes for CASSFWGREETQYF.

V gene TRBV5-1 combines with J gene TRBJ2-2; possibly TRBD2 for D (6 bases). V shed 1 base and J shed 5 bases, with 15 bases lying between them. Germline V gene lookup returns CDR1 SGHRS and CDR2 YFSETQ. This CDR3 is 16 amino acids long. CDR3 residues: CASSLLGPSETGELFF. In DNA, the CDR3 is TGCGCCAGCAGCTTGTTAGGGCCTAGCGAGACCGGGGAGCTGTTTTTT.

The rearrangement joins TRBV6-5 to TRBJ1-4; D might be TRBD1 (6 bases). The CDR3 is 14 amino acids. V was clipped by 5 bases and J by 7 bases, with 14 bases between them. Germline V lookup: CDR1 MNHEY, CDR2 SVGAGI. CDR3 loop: CASSVRDKVEKLFF. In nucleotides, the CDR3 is TGTGCCAGCAGTGTCCGGGACAAGGTTGAAAAACTGTTTTTT.

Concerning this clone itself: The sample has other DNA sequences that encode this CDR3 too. CDR3 protein: CASSLGSTDTQYF. The CDR3 coding sequence is TGCGCCAGCTCCCTAGGGTCAACAGATACGCAGTATTTT. The chain couples TRBV5-1 to TRBJ2-3; D not resolved. Trimming removed 7 bases from V and 3 bases from J, with 12 bases in between. The CDR3 is 13 residues long. Germline V lookup: CDR1 SGHRS, CDR2 YFSETQ.

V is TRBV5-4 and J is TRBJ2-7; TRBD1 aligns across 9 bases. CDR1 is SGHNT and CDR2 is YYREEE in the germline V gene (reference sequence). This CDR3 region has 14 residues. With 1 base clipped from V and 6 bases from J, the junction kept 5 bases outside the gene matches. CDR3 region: CASSLHGQGSEQYF. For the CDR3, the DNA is TGTGCCAGCAGCTTGCACGGACAGGGGAGCGAGCAGTACTTC.

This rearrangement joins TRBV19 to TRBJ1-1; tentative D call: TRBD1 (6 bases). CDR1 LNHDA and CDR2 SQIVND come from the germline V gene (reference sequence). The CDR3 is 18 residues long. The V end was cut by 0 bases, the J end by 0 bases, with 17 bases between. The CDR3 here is CASSIDRRGTIMNTEAFF. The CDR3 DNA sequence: TGTGCCAGTAGTATAGATCGGAGGGGGACAATCATGAACACTGAAGCTTTCTTT.

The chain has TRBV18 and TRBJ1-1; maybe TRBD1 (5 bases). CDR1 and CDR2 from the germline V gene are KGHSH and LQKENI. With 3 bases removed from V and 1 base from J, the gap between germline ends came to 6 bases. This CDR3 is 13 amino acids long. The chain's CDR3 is CASSPTENTEAFF. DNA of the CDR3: TGTGCCAGCTCACCGACAGAGAACACTGAAGCTTTCTTT.

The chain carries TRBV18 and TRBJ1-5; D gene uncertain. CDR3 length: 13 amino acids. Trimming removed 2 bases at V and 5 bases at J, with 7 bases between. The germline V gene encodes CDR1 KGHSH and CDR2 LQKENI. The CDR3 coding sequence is TGTGCCAGCTCACCAGGGGATGATCAGCCCCAGCATTTT. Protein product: CASSPGDDQPQHF.

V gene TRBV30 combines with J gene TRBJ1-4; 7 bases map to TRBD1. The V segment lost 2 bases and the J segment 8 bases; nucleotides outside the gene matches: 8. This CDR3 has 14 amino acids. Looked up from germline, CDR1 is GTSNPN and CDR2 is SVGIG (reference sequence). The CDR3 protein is CAWSLAGGGEKLFF. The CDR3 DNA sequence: TGTGCCTGGAGTCTGGCAGGGGGTGGGGAAAAACTGTTTTTT. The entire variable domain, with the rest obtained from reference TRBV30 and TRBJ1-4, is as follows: SQTIHQWPATLVQPVGSPLSLECTVEGTSNPNLYWYRQAAGRGLQLLFYSVGIGQISSEVPQNLSASRPQDRQFILSSKKLLLSDSGFYLCAWSLAGGGEKLFFGSGTQLSVL.

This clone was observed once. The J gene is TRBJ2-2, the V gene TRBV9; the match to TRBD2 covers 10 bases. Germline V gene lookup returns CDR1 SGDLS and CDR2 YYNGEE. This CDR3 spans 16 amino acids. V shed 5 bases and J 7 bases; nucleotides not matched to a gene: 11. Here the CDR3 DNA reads TGTGCCAGCAGTGTGGGGCTAGCGGGAGCTGGCGGGGAGCTGTTTTTT. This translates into CASSVGLAGAGGELFF.

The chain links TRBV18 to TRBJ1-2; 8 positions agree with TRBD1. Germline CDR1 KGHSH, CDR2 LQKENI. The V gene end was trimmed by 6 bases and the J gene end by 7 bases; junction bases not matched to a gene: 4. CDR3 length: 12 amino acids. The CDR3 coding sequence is TGTGCCAGCTCGCGTGACAGGGGTGGCTACACCTTC. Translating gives CASSRDRGGYTF.

The CDR3 coding sequence is TGCGCCAGCAGCCAAGTCAGAAGCAATCAGCCCCAGCATTTT. Its protein is CASSQVRSNQPQHF. The rearrangement uses TRBV4-1 and TRBJ1-5; D not resolved. This CDR3 has 14 amino acids. Germline CDR1 and CDR2: MGHRA and YSYEKL. Trimming took off 1 base at V and 1 base at J, with 5 bases between the two ends.

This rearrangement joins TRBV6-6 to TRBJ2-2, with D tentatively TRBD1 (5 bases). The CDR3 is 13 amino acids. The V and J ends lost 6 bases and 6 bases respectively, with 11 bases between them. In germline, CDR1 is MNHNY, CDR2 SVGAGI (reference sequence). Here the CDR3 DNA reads TGTGCCAGCAGACAGTCCAGGGCCGGGGAGCTGTTTTTT. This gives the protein CASRQSRAGELFF.

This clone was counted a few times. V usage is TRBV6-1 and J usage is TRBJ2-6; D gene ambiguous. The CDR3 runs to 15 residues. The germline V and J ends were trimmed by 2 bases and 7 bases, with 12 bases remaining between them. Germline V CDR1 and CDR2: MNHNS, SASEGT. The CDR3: CASSELSIHANVLTF. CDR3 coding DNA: TGTGCCAGCAGTGAACTGTCGATTCACGCCAACGTCCTGACTTTC.

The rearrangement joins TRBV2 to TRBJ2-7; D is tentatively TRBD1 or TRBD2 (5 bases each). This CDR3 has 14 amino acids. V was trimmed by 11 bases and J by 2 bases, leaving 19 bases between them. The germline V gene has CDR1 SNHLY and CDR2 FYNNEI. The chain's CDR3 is CASQEGPGAYEQYF. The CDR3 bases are TGTGCCTCTCAAGAGGGACCCGGGGCCTACGAGCAGTACTTC.

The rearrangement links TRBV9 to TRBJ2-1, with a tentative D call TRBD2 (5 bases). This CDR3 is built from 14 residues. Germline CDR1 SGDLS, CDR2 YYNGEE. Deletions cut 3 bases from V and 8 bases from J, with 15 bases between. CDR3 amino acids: CASSERVVADEQFF. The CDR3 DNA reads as TGTGCCAGCAGCGAGAGGGTCGTAGCCGATGAGCAGTTCTTC. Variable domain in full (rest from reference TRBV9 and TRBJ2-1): DSGVTQTPKHLITATGQRVTLRCSPRSGDLSVYWYQQSLDQGLQFLIQYYNGEERAKGNILERFSAQQFPDLHSELNLSSLELGDSALYFCASSERVVADEQFFGPGTRLTVL.

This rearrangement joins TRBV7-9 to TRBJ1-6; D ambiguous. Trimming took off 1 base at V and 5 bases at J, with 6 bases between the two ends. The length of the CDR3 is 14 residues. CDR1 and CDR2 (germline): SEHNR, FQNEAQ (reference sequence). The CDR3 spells CASSLDPDNSPLHF. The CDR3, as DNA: TGTGCCAGCAGCTTAGACCCGGATAATTCACCCCTCCACTTT.

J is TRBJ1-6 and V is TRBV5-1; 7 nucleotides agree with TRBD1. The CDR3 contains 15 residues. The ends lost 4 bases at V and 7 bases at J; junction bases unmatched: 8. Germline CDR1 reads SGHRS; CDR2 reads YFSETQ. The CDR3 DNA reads TGCGCCAGCAGCCCGCCCGGGACAGCAAATTCACCCCTCCACTTT. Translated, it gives CASSPPGTANSPLHF.

CDR3 bases: TGTGCCTGGAGTATAAATCAAGAGACCCAGTACTTC. Its protein product is CAWSINQETQYF. The gene calls are TRBV30 and TRBJ2-5; D call uncertain. Germline V gene sequence: CDR1 GTSNPN, CDR2 SVGIG (reference sequence). The germline V and J ends were trimmed by 2 bases and 2 bases, with 6 bases remaining between them. CDR3 size: 12 residues.

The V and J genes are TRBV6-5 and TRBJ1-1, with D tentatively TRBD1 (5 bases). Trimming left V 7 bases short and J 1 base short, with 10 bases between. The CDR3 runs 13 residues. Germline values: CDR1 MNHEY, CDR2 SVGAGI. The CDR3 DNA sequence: TGTGCCAGCACCCGCAGGGCGAACACTGAAGCTTTCTTT. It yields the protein CASTRRANTEAFF.

The CDR3 region is CASSPTPGGPGELFF. CDR3 in DNA: TGTGCCAGTAGTCCCACCCCAGGTGGTCCCGGGGAGCTGTTTTTT. The rearrangement joins TRBV19 to TRBJ2-2; D remains unclear. The V and J ends lost 5 bases and 6 bases respectively, with 16 bases between them. This CDR3 has 15 amino acids. The germline V gene encodes CDR1 LNHDA and CDR2 SQIVND (reference sequence).

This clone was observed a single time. DNA of the CDR3: TGTGCCAGCAGCGACGCAGCGGGAAGCAACGAGCAGTACTTC. Protein product: CASSDAAGSNEQYF. The chain recombines TRBV7-9 with TRBJ2-7, with 7 positions matching TRBD2. V was clipped by 5 bases and J by 5 bases; unmatched bases: 9. CDR3 length: 14 amino acids. Germline CDR1 SEHNR, CDR2 FQNEAQ (reference sequence).

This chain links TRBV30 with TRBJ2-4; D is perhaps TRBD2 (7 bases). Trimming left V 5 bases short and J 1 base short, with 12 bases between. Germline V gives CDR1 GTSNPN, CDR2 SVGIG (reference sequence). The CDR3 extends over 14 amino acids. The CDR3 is CAWEGGGAKNIQYF. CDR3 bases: TGTGCCTGGGAGGGAGGGGGTGCCAAAAACATTCAGTACTTC.

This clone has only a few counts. DNA of the CDR3: TGTGCCACCAGCTTCGGACAGACCTATGGCTACACCTTC. Translation: CATSFGQTYGYTF. The V gene is TRBV15, the J gene TRBJ1-2; TRBD1 is a possible D gene (6 bases). Germline CDR1 reads LNHNV; CDR2 reads YYDKDF (reference sequence). Between the trimmed V and J ends, which lost 5 bases and 4 bases, there was a span of 11 bases. The CDR3 consists of 13 residues. Looking up the rest from reference TRBV15 and TRBJ1-2 gives the full variable domain: DAMVIQNPRYQVTQFGKPVTLSCSQTLNHNVMYWYQQKSSQAPKLLFHYYDKDFNNEADTPDNFQSRRPNTSFCFLDIRSPGLGDTAMYLCATSFGQTYGYTFGSGTRLTVV.

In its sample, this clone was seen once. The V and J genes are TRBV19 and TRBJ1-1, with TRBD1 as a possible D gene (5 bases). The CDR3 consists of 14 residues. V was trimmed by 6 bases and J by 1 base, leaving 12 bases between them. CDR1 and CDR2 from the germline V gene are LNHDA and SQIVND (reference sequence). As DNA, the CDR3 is TGTGCCAGTAGACCTGACAGTGGGAACACTGAAGCTTTCTTT. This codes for CASRPDSGNTEAFF. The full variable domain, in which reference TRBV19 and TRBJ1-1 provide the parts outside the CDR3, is DGGITQSPKYLFRKEGQNVTLSCEQNLNHDAMYWYRQDPGQGLRLIYYSQIVNDFQKGDIAEGYSVSREKKESFPLTVTSAQKNPTAFYLCASRPDSGNTEAFFGQGTRLTVV.

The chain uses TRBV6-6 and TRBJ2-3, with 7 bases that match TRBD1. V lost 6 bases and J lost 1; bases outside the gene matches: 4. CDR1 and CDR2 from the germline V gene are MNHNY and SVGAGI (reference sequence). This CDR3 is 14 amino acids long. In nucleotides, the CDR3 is TGTGCCAGCAGCCTCGGACAGGGCACAGATACGCAGTATTTT. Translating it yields CASSLGQGTDTQYF.

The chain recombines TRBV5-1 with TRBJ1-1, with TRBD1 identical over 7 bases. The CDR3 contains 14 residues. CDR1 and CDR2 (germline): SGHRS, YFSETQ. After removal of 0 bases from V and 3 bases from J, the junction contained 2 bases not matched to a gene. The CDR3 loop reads CASSLEGADTEAFF. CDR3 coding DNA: TGCGCCAGCAGCTTGGAGGGGGCCGACACTGAAGCTTTCTTT.

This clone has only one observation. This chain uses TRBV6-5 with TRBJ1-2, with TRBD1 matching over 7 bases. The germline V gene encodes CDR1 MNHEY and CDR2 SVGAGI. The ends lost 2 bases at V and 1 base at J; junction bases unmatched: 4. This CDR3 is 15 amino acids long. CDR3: CASSYLGDSNYGYTF. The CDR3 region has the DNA TGTGCCAGCAGTTACCTTGGGGACAGTAACTATGGCTACACCTTC.